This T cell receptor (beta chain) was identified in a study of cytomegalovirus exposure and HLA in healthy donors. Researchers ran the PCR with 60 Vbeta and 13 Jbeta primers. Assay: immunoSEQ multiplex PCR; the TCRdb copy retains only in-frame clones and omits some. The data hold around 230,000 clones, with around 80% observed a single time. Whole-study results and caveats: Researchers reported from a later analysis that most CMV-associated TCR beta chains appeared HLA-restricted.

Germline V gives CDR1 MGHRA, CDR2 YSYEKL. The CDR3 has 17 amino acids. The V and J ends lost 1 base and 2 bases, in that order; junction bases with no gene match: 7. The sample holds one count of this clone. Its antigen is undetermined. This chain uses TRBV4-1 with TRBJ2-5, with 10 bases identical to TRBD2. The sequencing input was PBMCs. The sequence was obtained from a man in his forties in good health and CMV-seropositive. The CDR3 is CASSQASGTSVQETQYF. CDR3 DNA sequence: TGCGCCAGCAGCCAAGCATCCGGGACTAGCGTACAAGAGACCCAGTACTTC.